One sample yielded the 28 T cell receptor beta chains listed below, sequenced in a study of blood T cell repertoires in COVID-19. Only in-frame clones appear in the TCRdb table, and some are missing; sequencing was by immunoSEQ multiplex PCR. The profile shows about 260,000 clones, 87% of them singletons. Specimen: peripheral blood. Source of these receptors: a woman in her forties or fifties with acute or convalescent COVID-19.

This chain uses TRBV6-5 with TRBJ1-1; no clear D gene. The germline V and J ends were trimmed by 0 bases and 4 bases, with 9 bases remaining between them. The CDR3 consists of 14 residues. From germline, CDR1 is MNHEY and CDR2 SVGAGI. CDR3 in DNA: TGTGCCAGCAGTTACTCGTCCTGGAGCACTGAAGCTTTCTTT. It encodes CASSYSSWSTEAFF.

The chain combines TRBV18 with TRBJ1-2; 9 nucleotides align to TRBD1. The CDR3 has 13 residues. In germline, CDR1 is KGHSH, CDR2 LQKENI. V shed 6 bases and J 5 bases; nucleotides not matched to a gene: 4. This chain's CDR3 is CASSPGTGYGYTF. The CDR3 DNA sequence: TGTGCCAGCTCCCCGGGGACAGGGTATGGCTACACCTTC. The full variable domain, rest sourced from reference TRBV18 and TRBJ1-2, is NAGVMQNPRHLVRRRGQEARLRCSPMKGHSHVYWYRQLPEEGLKFMVYLQKENIIDESGMPKERFSAEFPKEGPSILRIQQVVRGDSAAYFCASSPGTGYGYTFGSGTRLTVV.

The chain links TRBV11-3 to TRBJ1-3, with 10 bases aligning to TRBD1. CDR3 length equals 15 residues. Germline V gives CDR1 SGHNT, CDR2 YENEEA. V shed 4 bases, J shed 2 bases, and the junction held 2 bases outside the gene matches. Here the CDR3 reads CASSYDRGPGNTIYF. CDR3 nucleotide sequence: TGTGCCAGCAGCTACGACAGGGGGCCTGGAAACACCATATATTTT.

The CDR3 region has the DNA TGTGCCAGCAGCCGCTACGGGACAGTTAACTATGGCTACACCTTC. Translation: CASSRYGTVNYGYTF. The genes are TRBV7-9 and TRBJ1-2; TRBD1 matches at 7 bases. CDR3 length equals 15 residues. The V gene end was trimmed by 5 bases and the J gene end by 1 base; junction bases not matched to a gene: 7. The germline gives CDR1 SEHNR, CDR2 FQNEAQ (reference sequence).

J is TRBJ2-3 and V is TRBV28; 8 nucleotides line up with TRBD1. Germline CDR1 reads MDHEN; CDR2 reads SYDVKM. V gave up 3 bases and J gave up 1 base; unmatched junction bases: 3. The CDR3 runs 15 residues. The CDR3 loop reads CASSFTGQGTDTQYF. Here the CDR3 DNA reads TGTGCCAGCAGTTTTACGGGACAGGGCACAGATACGCAGTATTTT.

The chain couples TRBV7-8 to TRBJ1-2; no firm D call. V dropped 4 bases and J dropped 7 bases, with 13 bases sitting between them. Germline lookup yields CDR1 SGHVS and CDR2 FQNEAQ. The CDR3 consists of 13 residues. The CDR3: CASSSLPAGGYTF. The CDR3 DNA is TGTGCCAGCAGCTCCCTGCCCGCGGGTGGCTACACCTTC.

This clone was picked up a small number of times. V usage is TRBV28 and J usage is TRBJ2-7; the match to TRBD2 covers 8 bases. V shed 2 bases, J shed 6 bases, and the junction held 9 bases outside the gene matches. The CDR3 is made up of 15 amino acids. Germline V gene data show CDR1 as MDHEN and CDR2 as SYDVKM. The CDR3 DNA follows: TGTGCCAGCAGTTTAGTCGAGCGGGGGCGGCTCGAGCAGTACTTC. This translates into CASSLVERGRLEQYF.

The genes are TRBV27 and TRBJ2-7, with TRBD1 identical over 9 bases. J gave up 2 bases and V 8 bases, and 10 bases lay outside the gene matches. The CDR3 is 15 amino acids. Germline CDR1 is MNHEY and CDR2 is SMNVEV (reference sequence). The CDR3 region has the DNA TGTGCCAGCGGAACGGGGACAGGGACTCCCTACGAGCAGTACTTC. Protein product: CASGTGTGTPYEQYF.

This rearrangement joins TRBV28 to TRBJ1-2; D remains ambiguous. The germline V gene has CDR1 MDHEN and CDR2 SYDVKM. Trimming removed 3 bases at V and 4 bases at J, with 9 bases between. CDR3 length equals 13 residues. CDR3 sequence (DNA): TGTGCCAGCAGTTTTAAGGAGCTCTATGGCTACACCTTC. Encoded protein: CASSFKELYGYTF.

The chain links TRBV29-1 to TRBJ1-5; TRBD1 agrees at 8 bases. The V gene end was trimmed by 5 bases and the J gene end by 3 bases; junction bases not matched to a gene: 3. This CDR3 has 13 residues. CDR1 and CDR2 (germline): SQVTM, ANQGSEA. The CDR3 here is CSVQDRANQPQHF. Here the CDR3 DNA reads TGCAGCGTTCAGGACAGGGCCAATCAGCCCCAGCATTTT.

The rearrangement joins TRBV30 to TRBJ1-1; possible D gene TRBD1, 5 bases. With 0 bases removed from V and 0 bases from J, the gap between germline ends came to 14 bases. Germline V CDR1 and CDR2: GTSNPN, SVGIG (reference sequence). The CDR3 spans 16 residues. CDR3 bases: TGTGCCTGGAGTGTACGAAGGGGAGGGGTGAACACTGAAGCTTTCTTT. It yields the protein CAWSVRRGGVNTEAFF.

The chain uses TRBV2 and TRBJ1-6, with D tentatively TRBD1 (5 bases). Germline V gene lookup returns CDR1 SNHLY and CDR2 FYNNEI. This CDR3 region has 14 residues. The germline V and J ends were trimmed by 6 bases and 9 bases, with 15 bases remaining between them. For the CDR3, the DNA is TGTGCCAGCAGCGGGCGCGGGGGGTTTTCACCCCTCCACTTT. Translating it yields CASSGRGGFSPLHF.

V gene TRBV18 combines with J gene TRBJ1-2, with 12 positions matching TRBD1. CDR1 is KGHSH, CDR2 LQKENI, per germline. V was clipped by 3 bases and J by 7 bases; unmatched bases: 15. The CDR3 loop spans 18 amino acids. This CDR3 is CASSPTSPGTGGVGGYTF. The CDR3 coding sequence is TGTGCCAGCTCACCTACGAGCCCCGGGACAGGGGGCGTCGGTGGCTACACCTTC.

Concerning this clone itself: Other DNA sequences in the same sample also yield this CDR3. The V call is TRBV27, the J call TRBJ2-7, with TRBD2 matching 10 bases. Germline values: CDR1 MNHEY, CDR2 SMNVEV (reference sequence). CDR3 size: 13 residues. V shed 6 bases and J 3 bases; nucleotides not matched to a gene: 2. DNA for the CDR3: TGTGCCAGCAGCCGGACTAGCGGCTACGAGCAGTACTTC. It encodes CASSRTSGYEQYF.

J is TRBJ2-3 and V is TRBV7-2; D ambiguous. Germline-derived CDR1 and CDR2 are SGHTA and FQGNSA. V shed 3 bases and J shed 0 bases, with 10 bases lying between them. The CDR3 length is 15 residues. The CDR3 is CASSFLPKSTDTQYF. CDR3 bases: TGTGCCAGCAGCTTCCTCCCTAAAAGCACAGATACGCAGTATTTT. The full variable domain, rest sourced from reference TRBV7-2 and TRBJ2-3, is GAGVSQSPSNKVTEKGKDVELRCDPISGHTALYWYRQSLGQGLEFLIYFQGNSAPDKSGLPSDRFSAERTGGSVSTLTIQRTQQEDSAVYLCASSFLPKSTDTQYFGPGTRLTVL.

The rearrangement uses TRBV4-3 and TRBJ2-1, with 9 positions matching TRBD1. Germline CDR1 LGHNA, CDR2 YSLEER. V dropped 5 bases and J dropped 3; count of bases not matched to a gene: 11. CDR3 length equals 17 residues. The CDR3 reads CASSEEFGTGFYNEQFF. In DNA form, the CDR3 reads TGCGCCAGCAGCGAGGAGTTCGGGACAGGGTTCTACAATGAGCAGTTCTTC.

This chain links TRBV5-1 with TRBJ2-1; D perhaps matches TRBD2 (5 bases). This CDR3 spans 16 amino acids. Trimming took off 4 bases at V and 0 bases at J, with 14 bases between the two ends. In germline, CDR1 is SGHRS, CDR2 YFSETQ. The DNA for the CDR3 is TGCGCCAGCAGCGGCTCCGGGGTAAGCTCCTACAATGAGCAGTTCTTC. Protein product: CASSGSGVSSYNEQFF.

The sample holds a few counts of this clone. This sequence joins TRBV10-3 and TRBJ1-4; TRBD1 aligns across 9 bases. Looked up from germline, CDR1 is ENHRY and CDR2 is SYGVKD. With 5 bases clipped from V and 5 bases from J, the junction kept 3 bases outside the gene matches. This CDR3 region has 14 residues. CDR3 coding DNA: TGTGCCATCAGTCAGGGACAGGGCAATGAAAAACTGTTTTTT. Residues: CAISQGQGNEKLFF.

The chain employs TRBV28 and TRBJ1-3; D is undetermined. The CDR3 sequence is 16 residues long. Germline values: CDR1 MDHEN, CDR2 SYDVKM. The V end was cut by 5 bases, the J end by 2 bases, with 16 bases between. The CDR3 reads CASSLPFGPPGNTIYF. The CDR3 DNA reads TGTGCCAGCAGTCTCCCGTTTGGGCCGCCTGGAAACACCATATATTTT.

This chain links TRBV27 with TRBJ1-4, with TRBD1 as a possible D gene (5 bases). Germline V gene data show CDR1 as MNHEY and CDR2 as SMNVEV (reference sequence). The CDR3 has 15 amino acids. The V end lost 5 bases, the J end lost 5 bases, and 15 bases lay between the germline ends. CDR3 DNA: TGTGCCAGCAGTGAAGGGGCCCTACCGAATGAAAAACTGTTTTTT. Its protein product is CASSEGALPNEKLFF.

With regard to this clone: The same CDR3 can be traced to other DNA sequences in this sample. The genes are TRBV29-1 and TRBJ2-1; 8 bases align to TRBD1. CDR3 length: 14 amino acids. V was pared by 3 bases and J by 5 bases, with 6 bases of the junction left unmatched. From germline, CDR1 is SQVTM and CDR2 ANQGSEA. CDR3 loop: CSVEGQVSHNEQFF. The CDR3 nucleotides read TGCAGCGTTGAGGGACAGGTGAGCCACAATGAGCAGTTCTTC.

The genes are TRBV5-4 and TRBJ2-5; maybe TRBD2 (5 bases). The V end lost 2 bases, the J end lost 6 bases, and 17 bases lay between the germline ends. CDR3 size: 15 residues. Germline V lookup: CDR1 SGHNT, CDR2 YYREEE (reference sequence). Here the CDR3 DNA reads TGTGCCAGCAGCTTAGGACTCGAGCGTGTAAAGACCCAGTACTTC. Protein product: CASSLGLERVKTQYF.

This clone has a handful of counts. This chain joins TRBV11-2 and TRBJ2-7, with 10 bases identical to TRBD2. The germline V gene encodes CDR1 SGHAT and CDR2 FQNNGV. The CDR3 runs 13 residues. Trimming at V came to 5 bases and at J to 7 bases, leaving 5 bases not matched to a gene. The CDR3 sequence is CASSTWTSGEQYF. CDR3 coding DNA: TGTGCCAGCAGCACATGGACTAGCGGAGAGCAGTACTTC.

A single count supports this clone. J is TRBJ2-7 and V is TRBV28; D is perhaps TRBD2 (7 bases). Trimming shortened V by 7 bases and J by 3 bases, and 13 bases separated the two germline ends. Germline assignment: CDR1 MDHEN and CDR2 SYDVKM. CDR3 length: 13 amino acids. Here the CDR3 reads CASTSGGGYEQYF. CDR3 sequence (DNA): TGTGCCAGCACCTCGGGGGGCGGCTACGAGCAGTACTTC. The whole variable domain, filled in from reference TRBV28 and TRBJ2-7, reads DVKVTQSSRYLVKRTGEKVFLECVQDMDHENMFWYRQDPGLGLRLIYFSYDVKMKEKGDIPEGYSVSREKKERFSLILESASTNQTSMYLCASTSGGGYEQYFGPGTRLTVT.

This sequence joins TRBV24-1 and TRBJ2-1; D might be TRBD2 (6 bases). Trimming shortened V by 2 bases and J by 4 bases, and 14 bases separated the two germline ends. Germline loops: CDR1 KGHDR, CDR2 SFDVKD. The CDR3 is 16 residues long. The DNA of the CDR3 is TGTGCCACCAGTGATTCCAATAGCGGCGCATACAATGAGCAGTTCTTC. Protein: CATSDSNSGAYNEQFF.

The chain has TRBV5-1 and TRBJ2-5; TRBD2 agrees at 12 bases. Germline CDR1 is SGHRS and CDR2 is YFSETQ. The V and J ends lost 0 bases and 5 bases, in that order; junction bases with no gene match: 11. The length of the CDR3 is 18 residues. The CDR3 loop is CASSLAKLAGGSRETQYF. The CDR3, as DNA: TGCGCCAGCAGCTTGGCCAAACTAGCGGGAGGTAGTAGGGAGACCCAGTACTTC.

The CDR3 sequence is CASTGGRENSVEQFF. The CDR3 bases are TGTGCCAGCACCGGGGGGCGGGAGAATTCTGTTGAGCAGTTCTTC. The chain uses TRBV27 and TRBJ2-1, with a possible D match to TRBD2 (7 bases). CDR1 MNHEY and CDR2 SMNVEV come from the germline V gene (reference sequence). The length of the CDR3 is 15 residues. V was trimmed by 7 bases and J by 9 bases, leaving 22 bases between them.

The chain uses TRBV9 and TRBJ1-4, with a weak D call TRBD1 (6 bases). This CDR3 is built from 14 residues. Looked up from germline, CDR1 is SGDLS and CDR2 is YYNGEE. V was trimmed by 1 base and J by 4 bases, leaving 8 bases between them. The CDR3 sequence: CASSVSRGNEKLFF. CDR3 DNA sequence: TGTGCCAGCAGCGTATCCAGGGGTAATGAAAAACTGTTTTTT. Full variable domain (rest looked up from reference TRBV9 and TRBJ1-4): DSGVTQTPKHLITATGQRVTLRCSPRSGDLSVYWYQQSLDQGLQFLIQYYNGEERAKGNILERFSAQQFPDLHSELNLSSLELGDSALYFCASSVSRGNEKLFFGSGTQLSVL.